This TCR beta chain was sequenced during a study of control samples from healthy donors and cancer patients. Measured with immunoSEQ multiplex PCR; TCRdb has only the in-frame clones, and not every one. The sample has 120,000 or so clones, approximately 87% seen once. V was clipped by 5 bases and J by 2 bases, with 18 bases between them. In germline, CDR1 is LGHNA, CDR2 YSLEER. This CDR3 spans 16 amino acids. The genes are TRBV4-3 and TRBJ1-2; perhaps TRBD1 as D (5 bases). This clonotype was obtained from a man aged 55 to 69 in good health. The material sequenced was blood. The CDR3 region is CASSRGVAAENYGYTF. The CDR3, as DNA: TGCGCCAGCAGCAGGGGCGTAGCCGCGGAGAACTATGGCTACACCTTC.